This TCR beta chain derives from a study of blood T cells in healthy people across ages. Background on the study: Template switching picked up about one barcoded beta molecule for each two T cells.

As regards this clonotype: Its antigen is as yet unknown.

Primers used in a second PCR of roughly 7 to 12 cycles were a sample-barcoded 5' primer and a J-beta primer mix. Researchers report that a template-switch adaptor with 12 random nucleotides tagged each cDNA molecule. TCRdb redid the calling of the 5' RACE reads with MiXCR, one entry per CDR3 protein. The data hold about 750,000 distinct CDR3 sequences, with about 48% observed a single time. Study results and limitations: Whereas aged donors had fewer naive CD4+ cells, long-lived donors had more of them and higher diversity.

This TCR derives from a man older than 75 in good health. The specimen was blood.

CDR3 loop: CATRTSGRVQETQYF. The DNA of the CDR3 is TGTGCCACCCGGACTAGCGGGAGGGTCCAAGAGACCCAGTACTTC. This sequence joins TRBV7-6 and TRBJ2-5; 15 bases are a match to TRBD2. The CDR3 is 15 amino acids. V was clipped by 10 bases and J by 1 base; unmatched bases: 4. Per the germline V gene, CDR1 is SGHVS and CDR2 is FNYEAQ.